This is a list of T cell receptor beta chains from one sample in a study of cytomegalovirus exposure and HLA in healthy donors. TCRdb's copy holds only in-frame clones and misses some; the assay was immunoSEQ multiplex PCR. Among about 130,000 clones listed, roughly 77% were seen once. The sequenced material came from PBMCs. These receptors came from a woman in her thirties or forties in good health and CMV-seropositive. The CDR3 runs from the conserved cysteine through the conserved F or W. The order of the fields is D gene, clone size, V gene, J gene, CDR3 protein, CDR3 DNA. The D gene is left open where the match is weak. Size is stated for part of the rows, as once, few or many counts, or as a class when the clone is expanded.

TRBD2,NA,TRBV7-9,TRBJ2-5,CASSLRGVETQYF,TGTGCCAGCAGCTTACGGGGGGTTGAGACCCAGTACTTC
TRBD1,few,TRBV5-1,TRBJ1-6,CASSPGTGHSPLHF,TGCGCCAGCAGCCCCGGGACAGGGCACTCACCCCTCCACTTT
NA,NA,TRBV28,TRBJ2-5,CASSLLGLETQYF,TGTGCCAGCAGTTTATTGGGGCTGGAGACCCAGTACTTC
TRBD1,NA,TRBV13,TRBJ2-7,CASSLVGAGGEQYF,TGTGCCAGCAGCTTAGTAGGGGCAGGGGGTGAGCAGTACTTC
NA,few,TRBV5-6,TRBJ2-3,CASSLGQADTQYF,TGTGCCAGCAGCTTGGGACAAGCAGATACGCAGTATTTT
TRBD2,NA,TRBV6-5,TRBJ2-5,CASSGTGTRGETQYF,TGTGCCAGCAGTGGAACCGGGACTAGAGGAGAGACCCAGTACTTC
TRBD1,NA,TRBV6-6,TRBJ2-5,CASRHRTGEVKTQYF,TGTGCCAGCAGGCATAGGACAGGGGAAGTAAAGACCCAGTACTTC
TRBD1,once,TRBV28,TRBJ1-4,CASTDRGEKLFF,TGTGCCAGCACGGACAGGGGGGAAAAACTGTTTTTT
TRBD2,few,TRBV7-9,TRBJ2-1,CASRASGIGVNEQFF,TGTGCCAGCAGGGCTAGCGGGATAGGGGTAAATGAGCAGTTCTTC
TRBD2,NA,TRBV9,TRBJ2-2,CASSVYSAGGGGELFF,TGTGCCAGCAGCGTATACTCCGCGGGAGGTGGCGGGGAGCTGTTTTTT
TRBD1,few,TRBV29-1,TRBJ2-7,CSVSTGQAIYEQYF,TGCAGCGTTTCAACTGGACAGGCTATATACGAGCAGTACTTC
NA,NA,TRBV9,TRBJ2-1,CASSGGPTSFDEQFF,TGTGCCAGCAGCGGAGGGCCTACTAGCTTTGATGAGCAGTTCTTC
TRBD1,once,TRBV6-1,TRBJ1-2,CASSGDGQGYGYTF,TGTGCCAGCAGTGGGGACGGACAGGGGTATGGCTACACCTTC
TRBD2,NA,TRBV10-3,TRBJ2-3,CAIGASGRTDTQYF,TGTGCCATCGGGGCTAGCGGGAGGACAGATACGCAGTATTTT
NA,NA,TRBV28,TRBJ2-7,CASTSSYEQYF,TGTGCCAGCACCTCGAGCTACGAGCAGTACTTC